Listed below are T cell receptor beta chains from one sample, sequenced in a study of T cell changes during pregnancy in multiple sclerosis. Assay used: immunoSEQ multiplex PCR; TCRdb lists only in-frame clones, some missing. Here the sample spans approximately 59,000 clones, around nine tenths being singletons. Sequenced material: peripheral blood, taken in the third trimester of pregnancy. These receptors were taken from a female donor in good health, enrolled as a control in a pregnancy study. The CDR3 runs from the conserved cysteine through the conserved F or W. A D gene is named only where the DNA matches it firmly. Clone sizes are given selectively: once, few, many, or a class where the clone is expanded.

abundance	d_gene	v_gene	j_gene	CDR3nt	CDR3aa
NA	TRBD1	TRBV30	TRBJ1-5	TGTGCCTGGAGTGGGACAGGAGGCAATCAGCCCCAGCATTTT	CAWSGTGGNQPQHF
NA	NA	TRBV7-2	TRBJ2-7	TGTGCCAGCAGCTTGTCTCTAGACTCCTACGAGCAGTACTTC	CASSLSLDSYEQYF
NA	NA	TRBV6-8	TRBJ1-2	TGTGCCAGCATTTTACGTCCCGGGTCCTATGGCTACACCTTC	CASILRPGSYGYTF
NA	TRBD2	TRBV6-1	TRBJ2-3	TGTGCCAGCAGCTCGGGGGAGGGACGAGATACGCAGTATTTT	CASSSGEGRDTQYF
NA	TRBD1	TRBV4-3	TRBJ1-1	TGCGCCAGCAGCCAAACCAGGGGGCGCCGGATTGAAGCTTTCTTT	CASSQTRGRRIEAFF
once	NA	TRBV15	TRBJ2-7	TGTGCCACCAGCAGAATCAGGTCCCCGTCCTACGAGCAGTACTTC	CATSRIRSPSYEQYF
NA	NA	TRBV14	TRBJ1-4	TGTGCCAGCAGCCAAAATTCGGGTGTCTTTAATGAAAAACTGTTTTTT	CASSQNSGVFNEKLFF
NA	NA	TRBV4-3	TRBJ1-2	TGCGCCAGCAGCCAAGATTGGCAAACAGGGAACAACTATGGCTACACCTTC	CASSQDWQTGNNYGYTF
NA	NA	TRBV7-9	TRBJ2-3	TGTGCCAGCACCAGGGACACAAGCACAGATACGCAGTATTTT	CASTRDTSTDTQYF
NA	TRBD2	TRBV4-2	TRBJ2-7	TGTGCCAGCAGCGCACCCGGGACTAGCGACGAGCAGTACTTC	CASSAPGTSDEQYF
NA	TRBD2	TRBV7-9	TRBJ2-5	TGTGCCAGCAGCTTAGAGAGGATTAGCGGGGGGCAGCAAGAGACCCAGTACTTC	CASSLERISGGQQETQYF
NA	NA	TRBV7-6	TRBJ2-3	TGTGCCAGCAGCTTAGGCCCAGCGAAGGATACGCAGTATTTT	CASSLGPAKDTQYF
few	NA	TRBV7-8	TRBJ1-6	TGTGCCAGCAGCTTTAAGGGGAATAATTCACCCCTCCACTTT	CASSFKGNNSPLHF
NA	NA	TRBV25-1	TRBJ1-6	TGTGCCAGCAGTGAGGACACTGCGATTCACTTT	CASSEDTAIHF
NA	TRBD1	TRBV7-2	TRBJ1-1	TGTGCCAGCAGAGGGGGCGCAGACACTGAAGCTTTCTTT	CASRGGADTEAFF
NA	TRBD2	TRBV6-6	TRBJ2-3	TGTGCCAGCACCTTAGCGGGACGAAGCACAGATACGCAGTATTTT	CASTLAGRSTDTQYF
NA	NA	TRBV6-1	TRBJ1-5	TGTGCCAGCAGGGGGAGAGTAAATCAGCCCCAGCATTTT	CASRGRVNQPQHF
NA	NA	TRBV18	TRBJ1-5	TGTGCCAGCTCACCGGCGGTTAATCAGCCCCAGCATTTT	CASSPAVNQPQHF
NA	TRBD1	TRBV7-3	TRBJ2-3	TGTGCCAGCAGAGACTACAGGGGACGCGGCACAGATACGCAGTATTTT	CASRDYRGRGTDTQYF
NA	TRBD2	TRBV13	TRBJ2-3	TGTGCCAGCAGCTCCCGGGGGGGCCGGGATACGCAGTATTTT	CASSSRGGRDTQYF
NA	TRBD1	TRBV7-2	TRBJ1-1	TGTGCCAGCAGCTTAAAGGGGGCGTTGTCCACTGAAGCTTTCTTT	CASSLKGALSTEAFF
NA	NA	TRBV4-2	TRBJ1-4	TGTGCCAGCAGCCGAGGAGAGAAAATCAATGAAAAACTGTTTTTT	CASSRGEKINEKLFF
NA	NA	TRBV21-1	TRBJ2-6	TGTGCCAGCAGCCGACAGGCTGAGACTGGGGCCAACGTCCTGACTTTC	CASSRQAETGANVLTF
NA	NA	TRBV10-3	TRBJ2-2	TGTGCCATCAGTGCGACCCCCGGGACTTCGAACACCGGGGAGCTGTTTTTT	CAISATPGTSNTGELFF
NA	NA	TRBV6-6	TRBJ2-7	TGTGCCAGCAGGAGACAGGCGTTCGAGGAGCAGTACTTC	CASRRQAFEEQYF
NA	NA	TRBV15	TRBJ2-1	TGTGCCACCAGCAAGTTCGAGGGGGACTACAATGAGCAGTTCTTC	CATSKFEGDYNEQFF
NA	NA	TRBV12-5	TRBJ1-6	TGTGCTAGTGGTTTGGGAGACAGGCGGAATTCACCCCTCCACTTT	CASGLGDRRNSPLHF
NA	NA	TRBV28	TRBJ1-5	TGTGCCAGCAGTTTACCCTCGACTGTGAATCAGCCCCAGCATTTT	CASSLPSTVNQPQHF
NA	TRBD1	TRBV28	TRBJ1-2	TGTGCCAGCAGTTCGGGACAGGGGAGGGTATTTCGTGGCTACACCTTC	CASSSGQGRVFRGYTF